This T cell receptor (beta chain) was retrieved from a study of control samples from healthy donors and cancer patients. Here immunoSEQ multiplex PCR was the method, and the copy in TCRdb shows in-frame clones only, minus some. The profile covers more than 95,000 clones, with approximately 90% appearing a single time and approximately 1.1% taken by the ten largest. On this clone itself: The junction does not match germline at one end; this may be a read error.

The CDR3 spans 12 residues. CDR1 is MNHEY, CDR2 SVGAGI, per germline. The sample taken for sequencing was PBMCs. V usage is TRBV6-5 and J usage is TRBJ1-5; no clear D gene. The source of this sequence is a woman aged 50 to 60 with colorectal cancer. This CDR3 reads CACRTQNQPQHF. In DNA form, the CDR3 reads TGTGCCTGCAGAACCCAGAATCAGCCCCAGCATTTT.